The source of this T cell receptor beta chain is a study of regulatory T cells in long-lasting Graves disease. Whole-study results and caveats: Favoring TRBV28, TRBJ1-2 and TRBJ2-5 was a feature seen in persistent disease.

As for this clonotype: No antigen is known for it.

Noted time point: persistent/refractory GD, antithyroid drugs over 5 years with positive TRAb. PBMC RNA was the source of the TCR library. J lost 5 bases, V lost 2 bases, and 3 bases had no gene match. The germline V gene has CDR1 SGHRS and CDR2 YFSETQ. The CDR3 loop spans 14 amino acids. To make TCR beta libraries, researchers used iRepertoire HTBI primers and Arm-PCR of CDR3 regions. TCRdb reprocessed the multiplex PCR reads with MiXCR, giving one entry per CDR3 protein. The sample contains about 660,000 distinct CDR3 sequences, about 32% of which appear only once. The sample here was peripheral blood mononuclear cells (PBMCs), taken when the disease was refractory, from a patient treated with antithyroid drugs. The chain uses TRBV5-1 and TRBJ2-3; TRBD2 agrees at 9 bases. This receptor was taken from a female donor with Graves disease. The CDR3 sequence: CASSLGLARDTQYF. The CDR3 DNA sequence: TGCGCCAGCAGCTTAGGACTAGCGAGAGATACGCAGTATTTT.